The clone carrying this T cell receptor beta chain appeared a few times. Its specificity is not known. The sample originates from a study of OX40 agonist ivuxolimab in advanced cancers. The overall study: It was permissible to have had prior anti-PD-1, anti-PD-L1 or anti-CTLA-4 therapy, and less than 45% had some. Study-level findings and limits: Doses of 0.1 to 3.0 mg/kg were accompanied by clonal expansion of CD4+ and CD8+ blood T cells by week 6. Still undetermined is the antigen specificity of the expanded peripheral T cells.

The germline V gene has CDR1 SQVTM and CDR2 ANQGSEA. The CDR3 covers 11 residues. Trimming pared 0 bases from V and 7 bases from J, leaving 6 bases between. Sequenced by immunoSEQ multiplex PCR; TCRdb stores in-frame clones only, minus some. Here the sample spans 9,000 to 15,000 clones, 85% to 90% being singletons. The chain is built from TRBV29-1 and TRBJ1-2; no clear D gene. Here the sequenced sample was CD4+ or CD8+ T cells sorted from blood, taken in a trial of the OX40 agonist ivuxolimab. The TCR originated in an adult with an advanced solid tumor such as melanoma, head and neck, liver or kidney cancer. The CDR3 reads CSVEDGRGYTF. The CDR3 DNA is TGCAGCGTTGAAGATGGTCGTGGCTACACCTTC.